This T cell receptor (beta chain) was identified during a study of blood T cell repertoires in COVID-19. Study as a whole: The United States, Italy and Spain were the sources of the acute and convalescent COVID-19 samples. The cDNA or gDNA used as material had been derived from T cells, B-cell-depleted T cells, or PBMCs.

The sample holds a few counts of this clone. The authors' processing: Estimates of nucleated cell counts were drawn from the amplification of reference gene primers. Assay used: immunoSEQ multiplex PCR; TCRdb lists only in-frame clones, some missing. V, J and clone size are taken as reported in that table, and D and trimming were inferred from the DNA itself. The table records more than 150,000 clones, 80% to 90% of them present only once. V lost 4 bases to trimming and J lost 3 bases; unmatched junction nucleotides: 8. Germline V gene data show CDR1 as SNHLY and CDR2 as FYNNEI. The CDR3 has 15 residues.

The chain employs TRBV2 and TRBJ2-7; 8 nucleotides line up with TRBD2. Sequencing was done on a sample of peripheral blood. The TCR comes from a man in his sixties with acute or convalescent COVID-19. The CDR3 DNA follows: TGTGCCAGCAGTGCCCCACGGAGCGGGAGCTACGAGCAGTACTTC. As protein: CASSAPRSGSYEQYF.